What follows is one TCR beta chain and its context. Assay: immunoSEQ multiplex PCR; the TCRdb copy retains only in-frame clones and omits some. The table has about 300,000 clones, 85% seen once. Looked up from germline, CDR1 is MNHNY and CDR2 is SVGAGI (reference sequence). Trimming removed 7 bases at V and 7 bases at J, with 13 bases between. The CDR3 sequence is 13 residues long. This entry belongs to a study of blood T cell repertoires in COVID-19. Study in general: PBMCs, B-cell-depleted T cells, or T cells were the source of the cDNA or gDNA that made up the material.

Exposed volunteers were people who met a COVID-19 case within 2 weeks before study entry. The sequence came from a woman aged 30 to 39 who had been exposed to COVID-19. The V and J genes are TRBV6-6 and TRBJ2-2; D remains unclear. The source material was PBMCs or T cells enriched from blood (not recorded which). CDR3 amino acids: CASTKPKVGELFF. The CDR3 region has the DNA TGTGCCAGCACTAAGCCTAAAGTCGGGGAGCTGTTTTTT.